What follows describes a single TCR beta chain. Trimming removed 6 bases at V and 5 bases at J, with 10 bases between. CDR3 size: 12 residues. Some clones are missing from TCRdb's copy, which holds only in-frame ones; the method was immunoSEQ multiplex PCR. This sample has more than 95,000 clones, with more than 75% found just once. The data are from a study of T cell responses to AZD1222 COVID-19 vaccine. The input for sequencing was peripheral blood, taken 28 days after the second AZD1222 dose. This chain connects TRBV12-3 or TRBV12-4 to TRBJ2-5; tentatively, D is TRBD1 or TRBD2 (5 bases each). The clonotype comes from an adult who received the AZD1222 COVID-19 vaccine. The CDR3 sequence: CASRRGVETQYF. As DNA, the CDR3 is TGTGCCAGCAGGAGGGGTGTTGAGACCCAGTACTTC.